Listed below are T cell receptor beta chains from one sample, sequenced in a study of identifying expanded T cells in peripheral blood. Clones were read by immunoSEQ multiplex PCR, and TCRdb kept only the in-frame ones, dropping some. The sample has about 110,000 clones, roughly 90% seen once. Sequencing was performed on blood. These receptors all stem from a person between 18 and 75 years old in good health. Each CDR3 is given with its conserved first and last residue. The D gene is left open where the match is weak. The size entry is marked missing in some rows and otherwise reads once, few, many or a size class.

CDR3 DNA: TGTGCCATCAGTGACCCCTCGGACAGAGGAAACACCATATATTTT
CDR3 protein: CAISDPSDRGNTIYF
V gene: TRBV10-3
J gene: TRBJ1-3
D gene: .
clone size: .

CDR3 DNA: TGTGCCTGGAGTGTACGGGCCAAAGCTTTCTTT
CDR3 protein: CAWSVRAKAFF
V gene: TRBV30
J gene: TRBJ1-1
D gene: .
clone size: few

CDR3 DNA: TGTGCCAGCAGCCCCACCCCTTCCTTGAATGAGCAGTTCTTC
CDR3 protein: CASSPTPSLNEQFF
V gene: TRBV7-9
J gene: TRBJ2-1
D gene: .
clone size: .

CDR3 DNA: TGTGCCAGCAATTCAGGGATGGCAGATACGCAGTATTTT
CDR3 protein: CASNSGMADTQYF
V gene: TRBV9
J gene: TRBJ2-3
D gene: .
clone size: .

CDR3 DNA: TGTGCCAGCAGTTTAAGCCCCAGTACTAGCGGGAGACCGAGTAATGAGCAGTTCTTC
CDR3 protein: CASSLSPSTSGRPSNEQFF
V gene: TRBV28
J gene: TRBJ2-1
D gene: TRBD2
clone size: .

CDR3 DNA: TGTGCCAGCAGCGCTCGGACAGCTCGTAACTATGGCTACACCTTC
CDR3 protein: CASSARTARNYGYTF
V gene: TRBV7-8
J gene: TRBJ1-2
D gene: .
clone size: .

CDR3 DNA: TGTGCCAGCAGTGAAGAGAACACTGAAGCTTTCTTT
CDR3 protein: CASSEENTEAFF
V gene: TRBV25-1
J gene: TRBJ1-1
D gene: .
clone size: .

CDR3 DNA: TGTGCCAGCCCTACTATGACAGGGGACGGTGGAAACACCATATATTTT
CDR3 protein: CASPTMTGDGGNTIYF
V gene: TRBV2
J gene: TRBJ1-3
D gene: TRBD1
clone size: once

CDR3 DNA: TGCAGCGTTGGCGGGGGGCACTCCTACGAGCAGTACTTC
CDR3 protein: CSVGGGHSYEQYF
V gene: TRBV29-1
J gene: TRBJ2-7
D gene: TRBD2
clone size: .

CDR3 DNA: TGTGCCAGCAGTTCCCGACAGGGCAATCAGCCCCAGCATTTT
CDR3 protein: CASSSRQGNQPQHF
V gene: TRBV6-9
J gene: TRBJ1-5
D gene: .
clone size: .

CDR3 DNA: TGTGCCAGCAGTTACGAGGGGCAGCAGCATTTT
CDR3 protein: CASSYEGQQHF
V gene: TRBV6-5
J gene: TRBJ1-5
D gene: .
clone size: .

CDR3 DNA: TGTGCCAGCAGCTTAGTCGCAGGGACCTACGAGCAGTACTTC
CDR3 protein: CASSLVAGTYEQYF
V gene: TRBV7-9
J gene: TRBJ2-7
D gene: .
clone size: .

CDR3 DNA: TGTGCCAGCTCAGTCAGGGGGATCGTCTACGAGCAGTACTTC
CDR3 protein: CASSVRGIVYEQYF
V gene: TRBV18
J gene: TRBJ2-7
D gene: TRBD1
clone size: .

CDR3 DNA: TGTGCCTGGAACCTTCAGGGGGCCATTGGCTACACCTTC
CDR3 protein: CAWNLQGAIGYTF
V gene: TRBV30
J gene: TRBJ1-2
D gene: TRBD1
clone size: .

CDR3 DNA: TGTGCCAGTATGAGGACAGGGGCCTACGAGCAGTACTTC
CDR3 protein: CASMRTGAYEQYF
V gene: TRBV19
J gene: TRBJ2-7
D gene: TRBD1
clone size: .

CDR3 DNA: TGTGCCAGCAGCGAGGGACTAGCCACCTACAATGAGCAGTTCTTC
CDR3 protein: CASSEGLATYNEQFF
V gene: TRBV2
J gene: TRBJ2-1
D gene: TRBD2
clone size: .

CDR3 DNA: TGTGCCAGCAGTTACTCGAACGGGAAACTGTTTTTT
CDR3 protein: CASSYSNGKLFF
V gene: TRBV6-5
J gene: TRBJ1-4
D gene: .
clone size: few

CDR3 DNA: TGTGCCAGCAGCAAAGATCGGAGGTGGGTATGGAAGGGGGTGGATAGGAATGGCTACACCTTC
CDR3 protein: CASSKDRRWVWKGVDRNGYTF
V gene: TRBV21-1
J gene: TRBJ1-2
D gene: .
clone size: once

CDR3 DNA: TGTGCCAGCCGGGACAGAACAGATACGCAGTATTTT
CDR3 protein: CASRDRTDTQYF
V gene: TRBV6-5
J gene: TRBJ2-3
D gene: TRBD1
clone size: .

CDR3 DNA: TGCAGTGCGCCCATTAACTATGGCTACACCTTC
CDR3 protein: CSAPINYGYTF
V gene: TRBV20-1
J gene: TRBJ1-2
D gene: .
clone size: .

CDR3 DNA: TGTGCCAGCAGCTGGGACCTCTCCGGGGGGACAGATACGCAGTATTTT
CDR3 protein: CASSWDLSGGTDTQYF
V gene: TRBV5-4
J gene: TRBJ2-3
D gene: TRBD2
clone size: .

CDR3 DNA: TGTGCCAGCAGTTTTCAGCGGGCGGGCACCGGGGAGCTGTTTTTT
CDR3 protein: CASSFQRAGTGELFF
V gene: TRBV28
J gene: TRBJ2-2
D gene: .
clone size: once

CDR3 DNA: TGTGCCAGCAGTACCGGGACAGGGGGAGGATCACCCCTCCACTTT
CDR3 protein: CASSTGTGGGSPLHF
V gene: TRBV5-4
J gene: TRBJ1-6
D gene: TRBD1
clone size: .

CDR3 DNA: TGTGCCAGCTCATCCTCGGGTGGCGATGAGCAGTTCTTC
CDR3 protein: CASSSSGGDEQFF
V gene: TRBV18
J gene: TRBJ2-1
D gene: .
clone size: .

CDR3 DNA: TGTGCCCTCACAGGGATCTCGAGAACAGATACGCAGTATTTT
CDR3 protein: CALTGISRTDTQYF
V gene: TRBV2
J gene: TRBJ2-3
D gene: .
clone size: once

CDR3 DNA: TGTGCCAGCAGCTTAGGGGACAGGGTGTTGAGCGAGCAGTACTTC
CDR3 protein: CASSLGDRVLSEQYF
V gene: TRBV11-3
J gene: TRBJ2-7
D gene: TRBD1
clone size: .

CDR3 DNA: TGTGCCTGGAGTGGACAGGGCCCACATGGCTACACCTTC
CDR3 protein: CAWSGQGPHGYTF
V gene: TRBV30
J gene: TRBJ1-2
D gene: TRBD1
clone size: once

CDR3 DNA: TGTGCCAGCAGCGGTAACGACAGGGGGTCCGGGGAGCTGTTTTTT
CDR3 protein: CASSGNDRGSGELFF
V gene: TRBV5-4
J gene: TRBJ2-2
D gene: TRBD1
clone size: .

CDR3 DNA: TGTGCTAGTGGTTGGACTAGCGGGGGGGGAAATGAGCAGTTCTTC
CDR3 protein: CASGWTSGGGNEQFF
V gene: TRBV12-5
J gene: TRBJ2-1
D gene: TRBD2
clone size: once

CDR3 DNA: TGCGCCAGCAGCCATCCCGGGACGGTTTATGGCTACACCTTC
CDR3 protein: CASSHPGTVYGYTF
V gene: TRBV4-1
J gene: TRBJ1-2
D gene: .
clone size: .

CDR3 DNA: TGTGCCAGTAGTAACTTTCAGGGGGCAGAGGCCAAAAACATTCAGTACTTC
CDR3 protein: CASSNFQGAEAKNIQYF
V gene: TRBV19
J gene: TRBJ2-4
D gene: TRBD1
clone size: .

CDR3 DNA: TGCGCCAGCAGCTTGAGCTTCGGGGCCGCAGATACGCAGTATTTT
CDR3 protein: CASSLSFGAADTQYF
V gene: TRBV5-1
J gene: TRBJ2-3
D gene: .
clone size: .

CDR3 DNA: TGTGCCAGCAGCCCACTTGGGTATGAGCAGTTCTTC
CDR3 protein: CASSPLGYEQFF
V gene: TRBV6-1
J gene: TRBJ2-1
D gene: .
clone size: .

CDR3 DNA: TGTGCCAGTAGTATAGCGAACAGGGATAACTATGGCTACACCTTC
CDR3 protein: CASSIANRDNYGYTF
V gene: TRBV19
J gene: TRBJ1-2
D gene: .
clone size: .

CDR3 DNA: TGTGCCAGCAGCTTAGCTGGGTCAGGAGAGACCCAGTACTTC
CDR3 protein: CASSLAGSGETQYF
V gene: TRBV11-2
J gene: TRBJ2-5
D gene: .
clone size: .

CDR3 DNA: TGCAGTGGGGGGGCCGCAGGAAAAGCTTTCTTT
CDR3 protein: CSGGAAGKAFF
V gene: TRBV20-1
J gene: TRBJ1-1
D gene: .
clone size: .

CDR3 DNA: TGTGCCAGCAGCTTAGCTGTTTCGACCTCCGAGCAGTACTTC
CDR3 protein: CASSLAVSTSEQYF
V gene: TRBV11-2
J gene: TRBJ2-7
D gene: .
clone size: .

CDR3 DNA: TGTGCCAGCAGCTTAGTCGGGGGACTTGCCGGTCAGGAGCAGTACTTC
CDR3 protein: CASSLVGGLAGQEQYF
V gene: TRBV7-2
J gene: TRBJ2-7
D gene: .
clone size: .

CDR3 DNA: TGTGCCAGCAGCCCAAGTCCTTCCTCGGGGGTGCATGGCTACACCTTC
CDR3 protein: CASSPSPSSGVHGYTF
V gene: TRBV4-2
J gene: TRBJ1-2
D gene: .
clone size: few

CDR3 DNA: TGTGCCAGCAGCCAAGCTTGGGGGGAAGGGGCTTTCTTT
CDR3 protein: CASSQAWGEGAFF
V gene: TRBV14
J gene: TRBJ1-1
D gene: .
clone size: once

CDR3 DNA: TGCGCCAGCAGCTACCAGGTGGGAGGAAACACCATATATTTT
CDR3 protein: CASSYQVGGNTIYF
V gene: TRBV5-1
J gene: TRBJ1-3
D gene: .
clone size: .

CDR3 DNA: TGTGCCAGCAGCTTAGACGCAGGGTCTGCCGGCTACACCTTC
CDR3 protein: CASSLDAGSAGYTF
V gene: TRBV7-9
J gene: TRBJ1-2
D gene: .
clone size: .

CDR3 DNA: TGTGCCAGTCAAACAGGGGGCGCGTCGGATGAGCAGTTCTTC
CDR3 protein: CASQTGGASDEQFF
V gene: TRBV28
J gene: TRBJ2-1
D gene: TRBD1
clone size: .

CDR3 DNA: TGTGCCAGTAGTATAAATAATCAGCCCCAGCATTTT
CDR3 protein: CASSINNQPQHF
V gene: TRBV19
J gene: TRBJ1-5
D gene: .
clone size: .

CDR3 DNA: TGTGCCAGCAGTTACTCCGAGGGGACAAACACTGAAGCTTTCTTT
CDR3 protein: CASSYSEGTNTEAFF
V gene: TRBV6-5
J gene: TRBJ1-1
D gene: .
clone size: once

CDR3 DNA: TGTGCCAGCAGCTTAGATACGGGACGTAGAGCCACCGGGGAGCTGTTTTTT
CDR3 protein: CASSLDTGRRATGELFF
V gene: TRBV11-3
J gene: TRBJ2-2
D gene: .
clone size: .

CDR3 DNA: TGTGCCAGCAGGTTTGGGACAGGGGCGGGCTACACCTTC
CDR3 protein: CASRFGTGAGYTF
V gene: TRBV27
J gene: TRBJ1-2
D gene: TRBD1
clone size: .

CDR3 DNA: TGTGCCAGCAGTGATACGAAGAACACTGAAGCTTTCTTT
CDR3 protein: CASSDTKNTEAFF
V gene: TRBV6-4
J gene: TRBJ1-1
D gene: .
clone size: once

CDR3 DNA: TGTGCCAGTAGTATAGCGACTAGCGGGGGGCGAGATACGCAGTATTTT
CDR3 protein: CASSIATSGGRDTQYF
V gene: TRBV19
J gene: TRBJ2-3
D gene: TRBD2
clone size: .

CDR3 DNA: TGCAGCGTTGAAGGGACTAGCGAGTACAATGAGCAGTTCTTC
CDR3 protein: CSVEGTSEYNEQFF
V gene: TRBV29-1
J gene: TRBJ2-1
D gene: TRBD2
clone size: .

CDR3 DNA: TGTGCCAGCAGTTACTCGGGTGTCACTAATGAAAAACTGTTTTTT
CDR3 protein: CASSYSGVTNEKLFF
V gene: TRBV6-5
J gene: TRBJ1-4
D gene: .
clone size: .

CDR3 DNA: TGTGCCAGCAGCTTCTCAGGGGGCGCCGGTCAGCCCCAGCATTTT
CDR3 protein: CASSFSGGAGQPQHF
V gene: TRBV5-6
J gene: TRBJ1-5
D gene: TRBD1
clone size: once

CDR3 DNA: TGTGCCAGCAGCGTAGAGGGAGTCGGAAACACCATATATTTT
CDR3 protein: CASSVEGVGNTIYF
V gene: TRBV9
J gene: TRBJ1-3
D gene: .
clone size: .

CDR3 DNA: TGTGCCAGCAGGTCGGGGGGGTTATATAATGAGCAGTTCTTC
CDR3 protein: CASRSGGLYNEQFF
V gene: TRBV5-4
J gene: TRBJ2-1
D gene: TRBD2
clone size: .

CDR3 DNA: TGTGCCAGCAGCCCACGGACCGGGACAGGCTCCTACGAGCAGTACTTC
CDR3 protein: CASSPRTGTGSYEQYF
V gene: TRBV7-9
J gene: TRBJ2-7
D gene: TRBD1
clone size: .

CDR3 DNA: TGTGCCAGCAGCTTAGCAGGGGATCTTTCACCCCTCCACTTT
CDR3 protein: CASSLAGDLSPLHF
V gene: TRBV11-2
J gene: TRBJ1-6
D gene: .
clone size: once

CDR3 DNA: TGTGCCAGCAGCCGAGCGGGGGCCTACAATGAGCAGTTCTTC
CDR3 protein: CASSRAGAYNEQFF
V gene: TRBV7-9
J gene: TRBJ2-1
D gene: TRBD2
clone size: .